This passage covers 6 T cell receptor beta chains from one sample sequenced in a study of blood T cell repertoires in COVID-19. Sequencing used immunoSEQ multiplex PCR; TCRdb keeps in-frame clones, though not all of them. This sample has over 50,000 clones, with about 86% found just once. Sequenced sample: peripheral blood. Every receptor here comes from a man in his sixties or seventies with active COVID-19.

This chain uses TRBV7-2 with TRBJ2-3, with 12 bases identical to TRBD2. V lost 5 bases, J lost 4 bases, and 7 bases stayed unmatched. The CDR3 has 16 residues. CDR1 SGHTA and CDR2 FQGNSA come from the germline V gene. The CDR3 DNA follows: TGTGCCAGCAGCACAAGGACTAGCGGGGTCCCAGATACGCAGTATTTT. Translating gives CASSTRTSGVPDTQYF.

The V call is TRBV9, the J call TRBJ1-3, with 9 bases identical to TRBD1. The CDR3 is made up of 15 amino acids. The V and J ends lost 4 bases and 4 bases, in that order; junction bases with no gene match: 6. Germline loops: CDR1 SGDLS, CDR2 YYNGEE. The CDR3 spells CASSQQGAFGNTIYF. Here the CDR3 DNA reads TGTGCCAGCAGCCAACAGGGGGCATTCGGAAACACCATATATTTT.

The chain has TRBV5-5 and TRBJ2-2; TRBD2 matches at 11 bases. Trimming cost V 4 bases and J 4 bases; bases outside gene matches: 6. The germline gives CDR1 SGHKS, CDR2 YYEKEE (reference sequence). This CDR3 comprises 16 residues. This CDR3 reads CASSPPGLAATGELFF. CDR3 DNA sequence: TGTGCCAGCAGCCCCCCGGGACTAGCGGCCACCGGGGAGCTGTTTTTT.

V gene TRBV5-4 combines with J gene TRBJ2-5, with TRBD1 as a possible D gene (6 bases). Trimming removed 6 bases from V and 5 bases from J, with 17 bases in between. Germline CDR1 is SGHNT and CDR2 is YYREEE (reference sequence). The CDR3 extends over 14 amino acids. In DNA, the CDR3 is TGTGCCAGCAACGTAGGTTTGGGGGCTGAGACCCAGTACTTC. Residues: CASNVGLGAETQYF.

The chain employs TRBV7-3 and TRBJ2-2; 9 bases are shared with TRBD2. CDR1 and CDR2 (germline): SGHTA, FQGTGA. Unmatched junction bases numbered 3, after V lost 1 base and J lost 0 bases. The CDR3 extends over 17 amino acids. As DNA, the CDR3 is TGTGCCAGCAGCTTAAATAGCGGGGGAGCGAACACCGGGGAGCTGTTTTTT. Translating gives CASSLNSGGANTGELFF. Full variable domain (rest looked up from reference TRBV7-3 and TRBJ2-2): GAGVSQTPSNKVTEKGKYVELRCDPISGHTALYWYRQSLGQGPEFLIYFQGTGAADDSGLPNDRFFAVRPEGSVSTLKIQRTERGDSAVYLCASSLNSGGANTGELFFGEGSRLTVL.

The CDR3 DNA reads as TGTGCCAGCAACCTGGACAGTTGGTCCTATGGCTACACCTTC. Its protein product is CASNLDSWSYGYTF. The V call is TRBV5-5, the J call TRBJ1-2; possibly TRBD1 for D (6 bases). CDR3 length: 14 residues. Trimming shortened V by 6 bases and J by 4 bases, and 16 bases separated the two germline ends. Germline V gives CDR1 SGHKS, CDR2 YYEKEE (reference sequence). Full variable domain (remainder filled in from reference TRBV5-5 and TRBJ1-2): DAGVTQSPTHLIKTRGQQVTLRCSPISGHKSVSWYQQVLGQGPQFIFQYYEKEERGRGNFPDRFSARQFPNYSSELNVNALLLGDSALYLCASNLDSWSYGYTFGSGTRLTVV.